The clone carrying this T cell receptor beta chain came up many times. Its target is not known. The data stem from a study of human T cells and chemical hapten exposure. The wider study: Per-sample TCR yield variability stemmed mainly from small pooled library volume differences.

Original handling: Individual samples carried between about 23,224 and 700,000 TCRs, with 95,638 as the median. MiXCR, applied by TCRdb to the RACE reads, yields one record per CDR3 protein. The V and J calls follow TCRdb's processing rather than the paper's. The repertoire consists of tens of thousands of distinct CDR3 sequences, with around 9.5% occurring once and the leading ten covering approximately 3%. Sample time point: patch test 1, 2 weeks after DPC sensitization. Stated treatment: therapeutic diphenylcyclopropenone sensitization with weekly scalp DPC. With 3 bases removed from V and 8 bases from J, the gap between germline ends came to 14 bases. CDR3 length equals 13 residues. General study points: Patch test score tracked positively with PT1 expanded TCR counts.

Sequenced material: whole blood, taken in connection with sensitization to the hapten diphenylcyclopropenone (DPC). V usage is TRBV12-3 or TRBV12-4 and J usage is TRBJ2-7, with a tentative D call TRBD2 (6 bases). This sequence was found in a woman in her thirties or forties with alopecia areata. Some clones in this sample may be carry-over from other donors' samples. CDR3 nucleotide sequence: TGTGCCAGCAGTTTTTTGGAGGGGCCGAAGCAGTACTTC. This encodes CASSFLEGPKQYF.